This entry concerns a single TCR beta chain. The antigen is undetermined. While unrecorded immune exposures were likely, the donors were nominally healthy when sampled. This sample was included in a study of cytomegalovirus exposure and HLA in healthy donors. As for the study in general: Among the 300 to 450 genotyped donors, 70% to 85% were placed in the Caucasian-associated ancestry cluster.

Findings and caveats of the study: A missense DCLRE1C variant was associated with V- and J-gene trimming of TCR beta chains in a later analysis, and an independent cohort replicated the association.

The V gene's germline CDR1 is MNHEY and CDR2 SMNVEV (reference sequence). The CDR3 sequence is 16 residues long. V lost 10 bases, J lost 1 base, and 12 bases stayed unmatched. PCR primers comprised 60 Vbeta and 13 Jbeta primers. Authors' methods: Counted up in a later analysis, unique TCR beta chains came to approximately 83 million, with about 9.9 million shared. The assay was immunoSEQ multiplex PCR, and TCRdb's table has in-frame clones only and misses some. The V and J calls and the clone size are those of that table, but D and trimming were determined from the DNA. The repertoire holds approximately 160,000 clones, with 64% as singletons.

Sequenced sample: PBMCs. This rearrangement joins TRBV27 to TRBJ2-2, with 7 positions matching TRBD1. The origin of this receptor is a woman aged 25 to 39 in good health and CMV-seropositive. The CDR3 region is CATTKETGLNTGELFF. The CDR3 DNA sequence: TGTGCCACGACGAAAGAGACAGGGTTGAACACCGGGGAGCTGTTTTTT.